Reported below is one T cell receptor beta chain. The data were taken from a study of shared clonotypes between healthy human individuals. Original processing notes: Filtering differed because ImmunoSEQ produced junction-only sequences that carried no quality scores. Sequencing used immunoSEQ multiplex PCR; TCRdb keeps in-frame clones, though not all of them. That table gives V, J and clone size, and the DNA gave D and trimming. The table records over a million clones, roughly 97% of them present only once. The germline CDR1 and CDR2 sequences are LNHDA and SQIVND (reference sequence). This CDR3 comprises 15 residues. V was pared by 5 bases and J by 2 bases, with 14 bases between. Only Caucasian adults living in Nashville, Tennessee made up the donor group.

V usage is TRBV19 and J usage is TRBJ2-3; weak D call: TRBD2 (6 bases). The clonotype was recovered from a man in his thirties or forties in good health. Material for sequencing was naive CD4+ T cells sorted from blood. Subset meaning: CD45RA+ positively selected. The DNA for the CDR3 is TGTGCCAGTAGTCCAATGGGACTCGCCACAGATACGCAGTATTTT. It yields the protein CASSPMGLATDTQYF.